This T cell receptor beta chain was recovered during a study of vaccination and CD4 T cells after COVID-19. General study results and limits: A nonsignificant median increase from 21 to 38 SARS-CoV-2-reactive clonotypes was observed. Analysis of convalescent patients found that 304 of 307 vaccine-specific clones were spike mono-reactive.

As to treatment: roughly 11-day PBMC culture with coronavirus spike peptide pools or control peptides (ViraFEST assay). V dropped 6 bases and J dropped 1 base, with 21 bases sitting between them. Per the germline V gene, CDR1 is MNHEY and CDR2 is SVGEGT. This CDR3 region has 17 residues. Sequence data for DNA of cultured CD4+ T cells were generated by the Oncomine TCR Beta short-read assay. After culture, CD4+ T cells served as the source for genomic DNA extraction. MiXCR, applied by TCRdb to the PCR reads, yields one record per CDR3 protein. The table has roughly 11,000 distinct CDR3 sequences, 44% seen once; the top ten hold roughly 7%. In regard to this clonotype: The antigen is not known.

Sequenced: CD4+ T cells from blood, cultured in vitro. This clonotype was obtained from a human donor who had recovered from COVID-19. The gene calls are TRBV6-2 or TRBV6-3 and TRBJ2-5; D perhaps matches TRBD2 (6 bases). DNA of the CDR3: TGTGCCAGCAGCCCATCCTTTCTACGGGGAGGCCAAGAGACCCAGTACTTC. Residues: CASSPSFLRGGQETQYF.